The 18 T cell receptor beta chains below all came from one sample that was sequenced in a study of shared clonotypes between healthy human individuals. The repertoire was sequenced with immunoSEQ multiplex PCR; TCRdb's copy has only in-frame clones and lacks some. The table lists roughly 1,100,000 clones, approximately 70% of them singletons, with about 1.5% in the top ten. The sequenced sample consisted of memory CD4+ T cells sorted from blood. Sample subset: CD45RA-negative fraction. The source of these receptors is a man between 18 and 29 years old in good health.

This clone was counted between two and nine times. The chain carries TRBV19 and TRBJ1-4, with 9 bases identical to TRBD1. Trimming took 9 bases from V and 2 from J; bases not matched to a gene: 7. CDR3 size: 15 residues. Germline assignment: CDR1 LNHDA and CDR2 SQIVND (reference sequence). The CDR3 is CASGTGTWTNEKLFF. The CDR3 DNA is TGTGCCAGCGGGACAGGGACTTGGACTAATGAAAAACTGTTTTTT.

The chain joins TRBV9 to TRBJ1-3, with TRBD1 matching 7 bases. V dropped 5 bases and J dropped 4; count of bases not matched to a gene: 12. Germline V gives CDR1 SGDLS, CDR2 YYNGEE. This CDR3 has 16 residues. This CDR3 is CASRGPDRLGGNTIYF. The CDR3 nucleotides are TGTGCCAGCAGAGGCCCGGACAGGCTGGGGGGAAACACCATATATTTT.

The chain employs TRBV18 and TRBJ2-3; D call uncertain. The germline gives CDR1 KGHSH, CDR2 LQKENI. The CDR3 covers 13 residues. Trimming pared 3 bases from V and 6 bases from J, leaving 10 bases between. The CDR3 reads CASSPRISDTQYF. CDR3 in DNA: TGTGCCAGCTCACCCCGAATTTCGGATACGCAGTATTTT.

In regard to this clone: The junction departs from the called germline gene at one end, perhaps through a read error. The chain combines TRBV30 with TRBJ1-2, with TRBD1 matching over 7 bases. The CDR3 loop spans 12 amino acids. Germline values: CDR1 GTSNPN, CDR2 SVGIG (reference sequence). The CDR3 nucleotides are TGTGCCTCCACCCAGGGGGATTATGGCCACACCTTC. Translating it yields CASTQGDYGHTF.

The chain recombines TRBV5-1 with TRBJ2-5; tentatively, D is TRBD1 (5 bases). The CDR3 is 15 amino acids. Trimming cost V 4 bases and J 2 bases, with 15 bases left between them. Germline lookup yields CDR1 SGHRS and CDR2 YFSETQ. For the CDR3, the DNA is TGCGCCAGCAGCACAGGCCAGTACTCTCAAGAGACCCAGTACTTC. Translating gives CASSTGQYSQETQYF.

On this clone: With a far larger clone one base away, a read error is the likely cause. The sample contains more than one DNA sequence encoding this CDR3. The chain combines TRBV7-2 with TRBJ1-3; D gene uncertain. Trimming left V 1 base short and J 0 bases short, with 1 base between. The CDR3 has 13 residues. Germline CDR1 and CDR2: SGHTA and FQGNSA. CDR3 nucleotide sequence: TGTGCCAGCAGCTTAGGCTCTGGAAACACCATATATTTT. Translation gives CASSLGSGNTIYF. The whole variable domain, remainder taken from reference TRBV7-2 and TRBJ1-3, is GAGVSQSPSNKVTEKGKDVELRCDPISGHTALYWYRQSLGQGLEFLIYFQGNSAPDKSGLPSDRFSAERTGGSVSTLTIQRTQQEDSAVYLCASSLGSGNTIYFGEGSWLTVV.

This chain links TRBV2 with TRBJ1-6; 11 bases map to TRBD1. CDR1 is SNHLY and CDR2 is FYNNEI in the germline V gene. CDR3 size: 15 residues. V was pared by 6 bases and J by 8 bases, with 6 bases of the junction left unmatched. CDR3 amino acids: CASSGQGAQDSPLHF. DNA for the CDR3: TGTGCCAGCAGCGGACAGGGGGCGCAGGATTCACCCCTCCACTTT.

There are a few counts of this clone. This chain connects TRBV18 to TRBJ1-2; D may be TRBD1 (6 bases). Germline CDR1 and CDR2: KGHSH and LQKENI. This CDR3 has 15 amino acids. V lost 5 bases to trimming and J lost 0 bases, with 13 bases between them. In DNA form, the CDR3 reads TGTGCCAGCTCAGACAGGTTGGAACCTAACTATGGCTACACCTTC. It encodes CASSDRLEPNYGYTF. Variable domain in full (rest from reference TRBV18 and TRBJ1-2): NAGVMQNPRHLVRRRGQEARLRCSPMKGHSHVYWYRQLPEEGLKFMVYLQKENIIDESGMPKERFSAEFPKEGPSILRIQQVVRGDSAAYFCASSDRLEPNYGYTFGSGTRLTVV.

This clone was recorded a few times. V gene TRBV28 combines with J gene TRBJ1-4; no firm D call. The germline V gene encodes CDR1 MDHEN and CDR2 SYDVKM. Trimming removed 10 bases from V and 8 bases from J, with 17 bases in between. The CDR3 contains 13 residues. The CDR3 reads CATQGRPREKLFF. The CDR3 coding sequence is TGTGCCACCCAAGGACGGCCTAGGGAAAAACTGTTTTTT.

This chain joins TRBV5-1 and TRBJ2-5, with 12 bases that match TRBD2. The CDR3 has 15 residues. The junction had 7 bases not matched to a gene; V was cut back by 6 bases and J by 4 bases. Germline V gives CDR1 SGHRS, CDR2 YFSETQ. The CDR3 sequence is CASTPSGGAGETQYF. CDR3 nucleotides: TGCGCCAGCACCCCTAGCGGGGGGGCCGGAGAGACCCAGTACTTC.

J is TRBJ1-4 and V is TRBV5-4; D not certain. V was cut by 6 bases and J by 7 bases, with 22 bases left in between. Germline V gene data show CDR1 as SGHNT and CDR2 as YYREEE (reference sequence). The CDR3 contains 16 residues. The CDR3 protein is CASTLSGLGGVEKLFF. CDR3 DNA sequence: TGTGCCAGCACCCTGAGCGGGCTTGGAGGTGTTGAAAAACTGTTTTTT. The complete variable domain, with remaining parts taken from reference TRBV5-4 and TRBJ1-4, reads ETGVTQSPTHLIKTRGQQVTLRCSSQSGHNTVSWYQQALGQGPQFIFQYYREEENGRGNFPPRFSGLQFPNYSSELNVNALELDDSALYLCASTLSGLGGVEKLFFGSGTQLSVL.

The chain has TRBV4-1 and TRBJ2-5, with 11 positions matching TRBD1. The V segment lost 1 base and the J segment 7 bases; nucleotides outside the gene matches: 5. The germline V gene has CDR1 MGHRA and CDR2 YSYEKL. The CDR3 sequence is 15 residues long. In DNA form, the CDR3 reads TGCGCCAGCAGCCAAGGGACAGGGGGCGCATTGACCCAGTACTTC. Amino acid sequence: CASSQGTGGALTQYF.

The rearrangement joins TRBV4-1 to TRBJ2-3, with a weak D call TRBD1 (5 bases). CDR3 size: 13 residues. Germline V lookup: CDR1 MGHRA, CDR2 YSYEKL. Trimming removed 4 bases from V and 1 base from J, with 6 bases in between. CDR3 coding DNA: TGCGCCAGCAGCCCCAGGGGCACAGATACGCAGTATTTT. Its protein product is CASSPRGTDTQYF.

This chain links TRBV29-1 with TRBJ2-3, with D possibly matching TRBD2 (6 bases). CDR1 is SQVTM, CDR2 ANQGSEA, per germline. The germline V and J ends were trimmed by 1 base and 3 bases, with 8 bases remaining between them. This CDR3 region has 13 residues. In DNA, the CDR3 is TGCAGCGTTGAAGCGGGAGCAACAGATACGCAGTATTTT. Protein: CSVEAGATDTQYF.

The chain is built from TRBV7-3 and TRBJ2-1; D possibly matches TRBD1 or TRBD2 (6 bases each). Germline CDR1 SGHTA, CDR2 FQGTGA. This CDR3 has 14 residues. Trimming removed 5 bases at V and 7 bases at J, with 15 bases between. The CDR3 is CASSPSRGANEQFF. The CDR3 nucleotides are TGTGCCAGCAGCCCCTCAAGGGGGGCAAATGAGCAGTTCTTC.

The rearrangement joins TRBV5-1 to TRBJ2-7; D call uncertain. Germline CDR1 SGHRS, CDR2 YFSETQ. V was pared by 2 bases and J by 8 bases, with 14 bases between. The CDR3 has 13 residues. CDR3 in amino acids: CASSLTQLAQQYF. The CDR3, as DNA: TGCGCCAGCAGCTTAACTCAATTGGCGCAGCAGTACTTC.

The chain couples TRBV18 to TRBJ1-1; no reliable D call. Trimming removed 6 bases from V and 4 bases from J, with 9 bases in between. Germline V lookup: CDR1 KGHSH, CDR2 LQKENI. The CDR3 length is 12 residues. CDR3 DNA: TGTGCCAGCTCCTCCAAGGGCACTGAAGCTTTCTTT. Protein: CASSSKGTEAFF.

This clone was seen a single time. The V call is TRBV7-2, the J call TRBJ2-7; no clear D gene. V lost 1 base and J 4 bases, leaving 14 bases between the germline ends. This CDR3 contains 15 residues. CDR1 SGHTA and CDR2 FQGNSA come from the germline V gene. The CDR3 loop reads CASSLEITRVYEQYF. The CDR3 nucleotides read TGTGCCAGCAGCTTAGAGATCACACGCGTATACGAGCAGTACTTC.